The 17 T cell receptor beta chains below all came from one sample that was sequenced in a study of OX40 agonist ivuxolimab in advanced cancers. Sequencing used immunoSEQ multiplex PCR; TCRdb keeps in-frame clones, though not all of them. The sample yields approximately 70,000 clones, roughly 90% seen once. Sequencing used CD4+ or CD8+ T cells sorted from blood, obtained in a trial of the OX40 agonist ivuxolimab. These receptors all come from an adult with an advanced solid tumor such as melanoma, head and neck, liver or kidney cancer.

The rearrangement links TRBV7-9 to TRBJ1-4; 10 bases match TRBD1. This CDR3 region has 15 residues. The germline gives CDR1 SEHNR, CDR2 FQNEAQ (reference sequence). V trimming: 8 bases; J trimming: 12 bases; junction bases outside the gene matches: 15. The CDR3 bases are TGTGCCAGCGGATACCCGGACAGGGGGGTATTGGAACTGTTTTTT. Residues: CASGYPDRGVLELFF.

The V call is TRBV7-2, the J call TRBJ2-7, with D possibly being TRBD2 (6 bases). V lost 5 bases and J 4 bases, leaving 18 bases between the germline ends. The CDR3 is made up of 15 amino acids. Germline assignment: CDR1 SGHTA and CDR2 FQGNSA. Here the CDR3 DNA reads TGTGCCAGCAGCCTTGGGACTTTCCACCTTTACGAGCAGTACTTC. It is translated as CASSLGTFHLYEQYF.

This rearrangement joins TRBV10-3 to TRBJ1-1, with TRBD1 matching 7 bases. Looked up from germline, CDR1 is ENHRY and CDR2 is SYGVKD. The CDR3 runs 15 residues. Unmatched junction bases numbered 15, after V lost 10 bases and J lost 4 bases. The CDR3 sequence: CATVHTGEGSTEAFF. The CDR3 nucleotides are TGTGCCACCGTACATACAGGGGAAGGGAGCACTGAAGCTTTCTTT.

This chain joins TRBV5-1 and TRBJ2-3, with 9 bases lining up with TRBD2. There are 17 residues in the CDR3. V was clipped by 0 bases and J by 6 bases; unmatched bases: 11. Germline CDR1 reads SGHRS; CDR2 reads YFSETQ. CDR3 bases: TGCGCCAGCAGCTTGGACGCGGGGGGGTCGCCTGGGGATACGCAGTATTTT. It translates to CASSLDAGGSPGDTQYF.

The chain has TRBV5-1 and TRBJ2-7, with TRBD2 matching 9 bases. The trim removed 4 bases at V and 2 bases at J, leaving 7 bases unmatched. Per germline, CDR1 SGHRS and CDR2 YFSETQ. The CDR3 length is 15 residues. The CDR3 reads CASSPERTSAYEQYF. Here the CDR3 DNA reads TGCGCCAGCAGCCCGGAGCGGACTAGCGCCTACGAGCAGTACTTC.

V usage is TRBV5-1 and J usage is TRBJ2-5; D is perhaps TRBD1 or TRBD2 (5 bases each). Germline CDR1 is SGHRS and CDR2 is YFSETQ. The CDR3 contains 16 residues. Trimming removed 4 bases at V and 4 bases at J, with 20 bases between. For the CDR3, the DNA is TGCGCCAGCAGCCTGGACGGGACCCGGAATGGAGAGACCCAGTACTTC. As protein: CASSLDGTRNGETQYF.

The chain couples TRBV10-2 to TRBJ1-1; D remains unclear. Trimming removed 3 bases at V and 3 bases at J, with 11 bases between. The V gene's germline CDR1 is WSHSY and CDR2 SAAADI. This CDR3 is 14 amino acids long. For the CDR3, the DNA is TGCGCCAGCAGTGACCCCTGGAAGGACACTGAAGCTTTCTTT. Protein: CASSDPWKDTEAFF.

The V and J genes are TRBV7-9 and TRBJ2-1; 10 nucleotides agree with TRBD2. The CDR3 has 18 amino acids. V lost 7 bases, J lost 0 bases, and 12 bases stayed unmatched. The germline V gene has CDR1 SEHNR and CDR2 FQNEAQ (reference sequence). The CDR3 region is CASMQREGGGISYNEQFF. The CDR3 DNA is TGTGCCAGCATGCAGCGGGAGGGAGGGGGGATCTCCTACAATGAGCAGTTCTTC.

This sequence joins TRBV7-9 and TRBJ1-3; D is perhaps TRBD1 (6 bases). Trimming shortened V by 2 bases and J by 2 bases, and 10 bases separated the two germline ends. Germline V gene lookup returns CDR1 SEHNR and CDR2 FQNEAQ (reference sequence). This CDR3 contains 15 residues. The CDR3 spells CASSLTTGPGNTIYF. For the CDR3, the DNA is TGTGCCAGCAGCTTAACAACAGGGCCTGGAAACACCATATATTTT.

This clone was found a few times. The chain carries TRBV6-5 and TRBJ2-3; D is possibly TRBD2 (7 bases). The V end lost 7 bases, the J end lost 6 bases, and 17 bases lay between the germline ends. CDR3 length: 14 residues. Germline V gene data show CDR1 as MNHEY and CDR2 as SVGAGI. CDR3 sequence: CASTAGGPWDTQYF. CDR3 DNA: TGTGCCAGCACGGCCGGGGGGCCGTGGGATACGCAGTATTTT.

The chain employs TRBV5-1 and TRBJ2-1; D remains ambiguous. The ends were cut back, 5 bases at V and 1 base at J, with 13 bases in the middle. The CDR3 spans 15 residues. Germline values: CDR1 SGHRS, CDR2 YFSETQ. CDR3 sequence reads: CASSPYISSYNEQFF. The CDR3, as DNA: TGCGCCAGCAGTCCGTACATATCATCCTACAATGAGCAGTTCTTC.

This chain uses TRBV6-6 with TRBJ2-2; D ambiguous. Trimming cost V 7 bases and J 7 bases, with 7 bases left between them. The germline V gene has CDR1 MNHNY and CDR2 SVGAGI (reference sequence). This CDR3 spans 11 amino acids. CDR3 sequence reads: CASTGLGELFF. The CDR3 bases are TGTGCCAGCACAGGCCTCGGGGAGCTGTTTTTT.

This clone was detected a few times. The chain recombines TRBV10-3 with TRBJ1-1, with D tentatively TRBD1 (5 bases). Trimming cost V 8 bases and J 1 base, with 14 bases left between them. Germline loops: CDR1 ENHRY, CDR2 SYGVKD. The CDR3 loop spans 14 amino acids. CDR3 nucleotides: TGTGCCATCCAGGCAGGGCAGTCGAACACTGAAGCTTTCTTT. It codes for CAIQAGQSNTEAFF.

The chain combines TRBV14 with TRBJ1-1; no firm D call. The V gene lost 5 bases and the J gene lost 1 base, with 11 bases spanning the gap. This CDR3 spans 14 amino acids. Looked up from germline, CDR1 is SGHDN and CDR2 is FVKESK. For the CDR3, the DNA is TGTGCCAGCAGCTTCCCCGGTTGGAACACTGAAGCTTTCTTT. Amino acid sequence: CASSFPGWNTEAFF.

This clone appeared a single time. This rearrangement joins TRBV10-2 to TRBJ1-1; D gene uncertain. V was cut by 8 bases and J by 4 bases, with 8 bases left in between. Germline V CDR1 and CDR2: WSHSY, SAAADI. The CDR3 contains 11 residues. CDR3 protein: CASQRSTEAFF. CDR3 nucleotides: TGCGCCAGCCAGAGGAGCACTGAAGCTTTCTTT.

V and J are TRBV5-8 and TRBJ1-4; D unclear. V was trimmed by 6 bases and J by 0 bases, leaving 15 bases between them. The CDR3 length is 16 residues. Germline loops: CDR1 SGHTS, CDR2 YDEGEE. CDR3 sequence: CASTPRKVATNEKLFF. CDR3 coding DNA: TGTGCCAGCACCCCTAGGAAAGTAGCAACTAATGAAAAACTGTTTTTT.

The rearrangement joins TRBV2 to TRBJ2-7; D may be TRBD1 (6 bases). CDR3 length: 15 residues. V lost 2 bases and J 3 bases, leaving 14 bases between the germline ends. Germline CDR1 is SNHLY and CDR2 is FYNNEI. In DNA, the CDR3 is TGTGCCAGCAGTGAACGGTGGCAGGGGATCTACGAGCAGTACTTC. Protein sequence: CASSERWQGIYEQYF.